Shown below are 7 T cell receptor beta chains from a single sample sequenced in a study of early stage breast cancer tumors (dated by TCRdb to the late 2010s). Libraries were made using the immunoSEQ multiplex PCR assay. The table comes from immuneACCESS by way of TCRdb, which keeps in-frame sequences with V and J called. Part of the clones is missing from these tables; in studies checked, under half for an unresolved V gene and the rest for unknown reasons. This sample holds about 50,000 clones; roughly 78% were observed only once. Roughly 3.5% of the sample belongs to the ten largest clones. Sequencing was carried out using blood. The receptors come from a person in their 40s with breast cancer.

This chain uses TRBV7-9 with TRBJ2-1; TRBD2 matches at 8 bases. CDR1 and CDR2 (germline): SEHNR, FQNEAQ (reference sequence). The trim removed 8 bases at V and 8 bases at J, leaving 14 bases unmatched. The CDR3 covers 15 residues. The CDR3 here is CASAVTSGRDYEQFF. The CDR3 region has the DNA TGTGCCAGCGCCGTTACTAGCGGACGGGACTATGAGCAGTTCTTC.

CDR3 DNA sequence: TGTGCCTGGAGCCTAGCGGGCTCTTCCTACGAGCAGTACTTC. It codes for CAWSLAGSSYEQYF. The chain links TRBV30 to TRBJ2-7; 8 bases map to TRBD2. V lost 3 bases, J lost 1 base, and 5 bases stayed unmatched. The CDR3 spans 14 residues. From germline, CDR1 is GTSNPN and CDR2 SVGIG (reference sequence).

The chain employs TRBV19 and TRBJ2-3, with TRBD2 matching 12 bases. J lost 1 base, V lost 1 base, and 0 bases had no gene match. Germline CDR1 reads LNHDA; CDR2 reads SQIVND (reference sequence). The CDR3 consists of 16 residues. CDR3 nucleotides: TGTGCCAGTAGTATAGGACTAGCGGGAGGCACAGATACGCAGTATTTT. Translation: CASSIGLAGGTDTQYF.

The rearrangement uses TRBV6-5 and TRBJ1-2; D gene ambiguous. V lost 6 bases and J lost 5, with 13 bases in between. This CDR3 has 13 amino acids. Germline-derived CDR1 and CDR2 are MNHEY and SVGAGI. CDR3: CASRGGMEYGYTF. CDR3 coding DNA: TGTGCCAGCAGGGGCGGAATGGAATATGGCTACACCTTC.

V is TRBV6-1 and J is TRBJ1-2, with TRBD1 matching over 7 bases. CDR1 and CDR2 from the germline V gene are MNHNS and SASEGT. V gave up 2 bases and J gave up 6 bases; unmatched junction bases: 9. There are 15 residues in the CDR3. CDR3 protein: CASSERVRGSNGYTF. CDR3 nucleotide sequence: TGTGCCAGCAGTGAACGGGTCAGGGGGTCGAATGGCTACACCTTC.

Here the CDR3 reads CASSAGVRETQYF. The CDR3 nucleotides read TGTGCCAGCTCCGCGGGAGTGAGGGAGACCCAGTACTTC. V and J are TRBV18 and TRBJ2-5, with TRBD2 matching 7 bases. Germline CDR1 is KGHSH and CDR2 is LQKENI. CDR3 length: 13 amino acids. V shed 6 bases, J shed 5 bases, and the junction held 6 bases outside the gene matches.

J is TRBJ2-3 and V is TRBV5-1; D not resolved. The CDR3 is 14 residues long. V lost 0 bases, J lost 4 bases, and 9 bases lay in between. Germline values: CDR1 SGHRS, CDR2 YFSETQ. CDR3 bases: TGCGCCAGCAGCTTGGCTGGGTTGGCAGATACGCAGTATTTT. It encodes CASSLAGLADTQYF.